Listed below are T cell receptor beta chains from one sample, sequenced in a study of human T cells and chemical hapten exposure. TCRdb reprocessed the 5' RACE reads with MiXCR, giving one entry per CDR3 protein. The table includes approximately 110,000 distinct CDR3 sequences, approximately 20% detected once. The receptors come from a human donor in good health. Both conserved end residues are part of each CDR3. The D gene is left open where the match is weak. Part of the rows lack a size; the others show once, few, many or a class for expanded clones.

TRBV29-1	TRBJ1-1	TRBD1	NA	TGCAGCGTTGGGCGGACAGGGGAGGAAGCTTTCTTT	CSVGRTGEEAFF
TRBV24-1	TRBJ1-1	NA	NA	TGTGCCACCCAACGGGGGGGGAACACTGAAGCTTTCTTT	CATQRGGNTEAFF
TRBV7-9	TRBJ2-1	NA	NA	TGTGCCAGCATCTCTCGATCCATAGTAGGAGGGGCGAGCTCCTACAATGAGCAGTTCTTC	CASISRSIVGGASSYNEQFF
TRBV18	TRBJ1-2	NA	NA	TGTGCCAGCTCACCACAGGGGCGTAGTGATGGCTACACCTTC	CASSPQGRSDGYTF
TRBV18	TRBJ2-7	NA	few	TGTGCCAGCTCACCACCGGGATTTACGACGGGGCCTCGCGACGAGCAGTACTTC	CASSPPGFTTGPRDEQYF
TRBV28	TRBJ2-1	NA	few	TGTGCCAGCAGCCATAACAGGGGGGGGGGTCGGAATGAGCAGTTCTTC	CASSHNRGGGRNEQFF
TRBV5-4	TRBJ1-2	TRBD1	NA	TGTGCCAGCAGCCCGGAGGGGGCTCGCGGCTACACCTTC	CASSPEGARGYTF
TRBV1	TRBJ2-1	NA	few	TGCACCAAGACGCGGCCGGACCTAGCCTGCTCCACATTCAATGAGCAGTTCTTC	CTKTRPDLACSTFNEQFF
TRBV12-3/TRBV12-4	TRBJ1-4	TRBD1	NA	TGTGCCAGCAGCTACAGGGGGCAAAGTGAAAAACTGTTTTTT	CASSYRGQSEKLFF
TRBV4-1	TRBJ2-1	TRBD2	few	TGCGCCAGCAGCCAAGAGGGTGGGGCGGGAGGCAGGAGAAATGAGCAGTTCTTC	CASSQEGGAGGRRNEQFF
TRBV5-1	TRBJ2-3	TRBD2	NA	TGCGCCAGCAGCTCTCCACTAGGGAGCGGGAGCTTGAACACAGATACGCAGTATTTT	CASSSPLGSGSLNTDTQYF
TRBV20-1	TRBJ2-3	TRBD2	NA	TGCAGTGCTGGGCTAGCGGGAGCGGTAGATACGCAGTATTTT	CSAGLAGAVDTQYF
TRBV9	TRBJ2-5	NA	NA	TGTGCCAGCAGCGTAGGAGCGGCCCAAGAGACCCAGTACTTC	CASSVGAAQETQYF
TRBV15	TRBJ1-3	NA	NA	TGTGCCACCAGTGATGACCCCAGGCGCCTCTCTGGAAACACCATATATTTT	CATSDDPRRLSGNTIYF
TRBV27	TRBJ1-2	TRBD1	NA	TGTGCCAGCAGTTCCGGGACAGGTTCGAAAGGCTACACCTTC	CASSSGTGSKGYTF
TRBV5-7	TRBJ2-1	TRBD1	once	TGTGCCAGCAGCCCCGGGACAGGTGACAATGAGCAGTTCTTC	CASSPGTGDNEQFF
TRBV7-8	TRBJ1-2	TRBD1	few	TGTGCCAGCAGCACTCCACTTGGACAGGGGGCTTCATTAGGGTCTGGCTACACCTTC	CASSTPLGQGASLGSGYTF
TRBV6-5	TRBJ2-3	TRBD2	NA	TGTGCCAGCAGTCGTGCTAGCGGGGTGAGCACAGATACGCAGTATTTT	CASSRASGVSTDTQYF
TRBV6-1	TRBJ1-5	NA	NA	TGTGCCAGCAAGCCAGTTAGCAATCAGCCCCAGCATTTT	CASKPVSNQPQHF
TRBV27	TRBJ1-2	NA	NA	TGTGCCAGCAGTAGCGGGGGCCGAGCTAAATATGGCTACACCTTC	CASSSGGRAKYGYTF
TRBV3-1	TRBJ2-3	NA	NA	TGTGCCAGCAGCCGAGGGGACGGAGGCACAGATACGCAGTATTTT	CASSRGDGGTDTQYF
TRBV2	TRBJ2-2	TRBD2	NA	TGTGCCAGCAGTGAATCTGGGAGGGACACCGGGGAGCTGTTTTTT	CASSESGRDTGELFF
TRBV28	TRBJ1-2	TRBD1	NA	TGTGCCAGCAGTTCCGCCCCGGGACAGGACGATGGCTACACCTTC	CASSSAPGQDDGYTF
TRBV12-3/TRBV12-4	TRBJ1-1	NA	NA	TGTGCCAGCAGTCCCTCACTGAACACTGAAGCTTTCTTT	CASSPSLNTEAFF
TRBV20-1	TRBJ2-5	TRBD1	NA	TGCAGTGCTAGTCCACGGGACAGGGCCCTCCAAGAGACCCAGTACTTC	CSASPRDRALQETQYF
TRBV4-1	TRBJ2-7	TRBD2	NA	TGCGCCAGCAGCCTCCATCCGGGACGGGGGGACGAGCAGTACTTC	CASSLHPGRGDEQYF
TRBV29-1	TRBJ2-3	NA	few	TGCAGCTTCCAACTCGGGAGCGGTACGCTATATACGCAGTATTTT	CSFQLGSGTLYTQYF
TRBV28	TRBJ2-3	TRBD2	NA	TGTGCCAGCAGTCCCGGTGGGAGGGCCTTTCCAGTGCAGTATTTT	CASSPGGRAFPVQYF